This TCR beta chain was recorded in a study of blood T cell repertoires in COVID-19. At the level of the study: COVID-19 samples, acute and convalescent, were from the United States, Italy and Spain. T cells, B-cell-depleted T cells, or PBMCs supplied cDNA or gDNA.

Original data processing: Amplified reference gene primers provided the basis for estimating nucleated cell counts. Method: immunoSEQ multiplex PCR; TCRdb's copy keeps in-frame clones and lacks some. From that table come the V and J calls and clone size; the DNA was used to work out D and trimming. The sample lists under 60,000 clones, 75% to 90% seen once, with over 9% in the top ten. The germline gives CDR1 SEHNR, CDR2 FQNEAQ (reference sequence). CDR3 size: 15 residues. Trimming removed 3 bases from V and 5 bases from J; junction bases left unmatched: 9. This clone was seen only once. This TCR was sampled from a human donor with acute or convalescent COVID-19. The donor label of this sample is uncertain. The rearrangement joins TRBV7-9 to TRBJ1-2, with 7 bases lining up with TRBD1. The sequencing sample was made of peripheral blood. The CDR3 sequence is CASSLTGKFGYGYTF. Here the CDR3 DNA reads TGTGCCAGCAGCTTGACAGGGAAGTTTGGGTATGGCTACACCTTC.